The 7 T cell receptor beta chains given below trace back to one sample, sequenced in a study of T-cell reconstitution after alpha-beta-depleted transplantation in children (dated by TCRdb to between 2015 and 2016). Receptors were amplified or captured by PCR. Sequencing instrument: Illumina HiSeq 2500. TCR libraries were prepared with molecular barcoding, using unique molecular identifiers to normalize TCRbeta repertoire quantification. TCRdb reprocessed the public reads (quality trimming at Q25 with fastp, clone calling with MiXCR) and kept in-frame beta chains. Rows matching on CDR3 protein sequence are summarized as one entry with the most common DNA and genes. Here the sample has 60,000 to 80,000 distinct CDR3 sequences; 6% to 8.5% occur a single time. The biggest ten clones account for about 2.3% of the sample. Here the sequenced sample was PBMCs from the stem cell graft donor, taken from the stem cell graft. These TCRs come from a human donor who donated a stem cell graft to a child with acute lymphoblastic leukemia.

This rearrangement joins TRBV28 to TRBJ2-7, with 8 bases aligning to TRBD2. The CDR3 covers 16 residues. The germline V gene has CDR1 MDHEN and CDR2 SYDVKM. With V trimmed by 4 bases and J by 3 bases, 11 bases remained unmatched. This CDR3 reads CASSSSGRLILYEQYF. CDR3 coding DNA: TGTGCCAGCAGTTCAAGCGGGAGATTGATCCTCTACGAGCAGTACTTC.

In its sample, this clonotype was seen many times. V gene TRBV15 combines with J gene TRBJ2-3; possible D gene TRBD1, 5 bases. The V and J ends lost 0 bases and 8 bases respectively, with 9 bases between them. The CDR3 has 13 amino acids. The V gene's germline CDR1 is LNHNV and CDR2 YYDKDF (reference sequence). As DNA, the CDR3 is TGTGCCACCAGCAGAGATCAGGGAAGTACGCAGTATTTT. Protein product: CATSRDQGSTQYF.

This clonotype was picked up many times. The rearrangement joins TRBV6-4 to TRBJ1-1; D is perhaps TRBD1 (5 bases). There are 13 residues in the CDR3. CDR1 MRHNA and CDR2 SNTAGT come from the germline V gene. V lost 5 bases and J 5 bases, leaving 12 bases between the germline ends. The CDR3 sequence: CASSLGGETEAFF. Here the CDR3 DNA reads TGTGCCAGCAGTCTGGGGGGAGAAACTGAAGCTTTCTTT.

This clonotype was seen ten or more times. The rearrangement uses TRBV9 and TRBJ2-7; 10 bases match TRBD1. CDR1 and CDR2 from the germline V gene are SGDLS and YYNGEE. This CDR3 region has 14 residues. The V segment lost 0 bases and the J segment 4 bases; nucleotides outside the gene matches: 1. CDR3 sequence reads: CASSVGDRGYEQYF. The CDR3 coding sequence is TGTGCCAGCAGCGTAGGGGACAGGGGATACGAGCAGTACTTC.

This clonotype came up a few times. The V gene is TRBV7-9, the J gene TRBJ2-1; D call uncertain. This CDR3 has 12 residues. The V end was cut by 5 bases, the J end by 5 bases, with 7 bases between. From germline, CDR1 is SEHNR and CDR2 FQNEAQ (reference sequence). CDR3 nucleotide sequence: TGTGCCAGCAGCGGGTCCCACAATGAGCAGTTCTTC. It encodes CASSGSHNEQFF.

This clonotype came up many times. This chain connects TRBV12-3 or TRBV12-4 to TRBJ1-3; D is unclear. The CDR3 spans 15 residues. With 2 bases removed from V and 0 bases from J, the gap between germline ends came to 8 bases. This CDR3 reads CASSLTRVSGNTIYF. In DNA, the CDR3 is TGTGCCAGCAGTTTAACAAGGGTCTCTGGAAACACCATATATTTT.

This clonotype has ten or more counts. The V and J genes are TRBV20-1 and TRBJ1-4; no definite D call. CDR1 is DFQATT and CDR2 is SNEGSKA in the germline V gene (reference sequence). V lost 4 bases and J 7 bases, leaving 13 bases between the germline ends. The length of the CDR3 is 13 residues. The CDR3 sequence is CSAMARKSEKLFF. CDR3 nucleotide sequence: TGCAGTGCTATGGCGAGAAAGAGTGAAAAACTGTTTTTT.